A selection of T cell receptor beta chains follows, all from one sample in a study of shared clonotypes between healthy human individuals. Produced via immunoSEQ multiplex PCR; TCRdb's table is partial and in-frame only. Here the sample spans about 1.1 million clones, approximately 75% being singletons. The sample taken for sequencing was memory CD4+ T cells from PBMCs. These receptors were taken from a man aged 18-30 years in good health. Some clones in this sample may be carry-over from other donors' samples. Each CDR3 is given without its conserved first and last residue. The D gene is left open where the match is weak.

TRBV6-1,TRBD1,ASRDDRGRYEQY
TRBV5-1,NA,ASSLEFSSYNEQF
TRBV5-1,TRBD2,ASSPSGGASTDTQY
TRBV28,TRBD1,ASSLTGARWGEQF
TRBV18,NA,ASSPVLSRENEQF
TRBV27,NA,ASSLKVGPAF
TRBV11-3,NA,ASSSEGLEGQGEQF
TRBV7-3,NA,ASSLHPPLNTEAF
TRBV5-4,TRBD2,ASSLVVAGGSGEQY
TRBV28,NA,ASSTGTPIEAF
TRBV2,NA,ASSGISGLETQY
TRBV5-3,NA,ARRETASNEKLF
TRBV7-2,NA,ASSFTRPTGELF
TRBV6-5,TRBD2,ASSYAGTSRHNEQF
TRBV28,TRBD1,ASRDRATMNTEAF
TRBV10-3,NA,AISDRTGNTGELF